Listed here are 23 T cell receptor beta chains from one sample, sequenced in a study of PD-1 blockade in classical Hodgkin lymphoma. As to time point: newly diagnosed, previously untreated cHL patient sample. TCRdb's table, derived via immunoSEQ multiplex PCR, lists solely in-frame clones and lacks some. The sample holds under 80,000 clones, about 94% seen once. Sequencing was carried out using peripheral blood mononuclear cells (PBMCs). All receptors derive from a human donor with classical Hodgkin lymphoma.

V is TRBV29-1 and J is TRBJ2-7, with TRBD2 as a possible D gene (5 bases). V shed 4 bases and J shed 1 base, with 11 bases lying between them. Germline CDR1 and CDR2: SQVTM and ANQGSEA. The CDR3 is made up of 13 amino acids. CDR3 sequence: CSVAAGVSYEQYF. CDR3 coding DNA: TGCAGCGTTGCTGCCGGGGTATCCTACGAGCAGTACTTC.

The chain joins TRBV28 to TRBJ1-1; TRBD1 aligns across 7 bases. J was trimmed by 12 bases and V by 4 bases; bases with no gene match: 8. Germline-derived CDR1 and CDR2 are MDHEN and SYDVKM. This CDR3 has 12 amino acids. DNA of the CDR3: TGTGCCAGCAGTTCAACGACAGGGAGGTCTTTCTTT. Translating gives CASSSTTGRSFF.

V usage is TRBV6-5 and J usage is TRBJ2-1; 9 bases align to TRBD2. The CDR3 is made up of 15 amino acids. V shed 1 base and J 9 bases; nucleotides not matched to a gene: 7. Germline V gives CDR1 MNHEY, CDR2 SVGAGI. The CDR3 nucleotides are TGTGCCAGCAGTTACTATAGCGGGAGAATCGGTGAGCAGTTCTTC. As protein: CASSYYSGRIGEQFF.

The chain links TRBV7-2 to TRBJ1-5; D may be TRBD1 (5 bases). CDR3 length: 15 amino acids. Germline assignment: CDR1 SGHTA and CDR2 FQGNSA. V lost 4 bases and J 1 base, leaving 11 bases between the germline ends. CDR3: CASSSAGTSNQPQHF. CDR3 DNA sequence: TGTGCCAGCAGCTCCGCGGGGACGAGCAATCAGCCCCAGCATTTT.

The chain joins TRBV6-1 to TRBJ1-2; D is possibly TRBD1 (5 bases). This CDR3 comprises 13 residues. Germline CDR1 MNHNS, CDR2 SASEGT. V lost 4 bases to trimming and J lost 2 bases, with 8 bases between them. The CDR3 DNA reads as TGTGCCAGCAGTGCAGGGTTCAACTATGGCTACACCTTC. Its translation: CASSAGFNYGYTF.

The V call is TRBV4-3, the J call TRBJ1-1; no reliable D call. The V end was cut by 0 bases, the J end by 5 bases, with 7 bases between. The germline V gene has CDR1 LGHNA and CDR2 YSLEER. This CDR3 is 13 amino acids long. CDR3 in DNA: TGCGCCAGCAGCCAAGAGGGGTCGACTGAAGCTTTCTTT. It specifies CASSQEGSTEAFF.

The chain is built from TRBV10-3 and TRBJ1-2; 11 nucleotides line up with TRBD1. Germline CDR1 reads ENHRY; CDR2 reads SYGVKD. The CDR3 totals 15 residues. J was trimmed by 3 bases and V by 6 bases; bases with no gene match: 6. This CDR3 is CAISPDRGRDYGYTF. The CDR3 coding sequence is TGTGCCATCAGCCCGGACAGGGGGCGCGACTATGGCTACACCTTC.

The V and J genes are TRBV18 and TRBJ1-4; D is unclear. CDR1 is KGHSH and CDR2 is LQKENI in the germline V gene. The CDR3 has 14 residues. The V gene lost 6 bases and the J gene lost 5 bases, with 13 bases spanning the gap. The CDR3 loop is CASSPAAGNEKLFF. The CDR3 DNA reads TGTGCCAGCTCCCCTGCGGCTGGAAATGAAAAACTGTTTTTT.

The chain employs TRBV28 and TRBJ1-2, with D hard to call. There are 15 residues in the CDR3. The germline V gene encodes CDR1 MDHEN and CDR2 SYDVKM. Deletions cut 4 bases from V and 6 bases from J, with 18 bases between. This CDR3 reads CASSSTYPIRDGYTF. CDR3 DNA: TGTGCCAGCAGTTCAACTTACCCCATTAGGGATGGCTACACCTTC.

This chain links TRBV18 with TRBJ1-4; D is uncertain. V lost 0 bases and J 0 bases, leaving 8 bases between the germline ends. In germline, CDR1 is KGHSH, CDR2 LQKENI. The CDR3 consists of 16 residues. The CDR3 sequence: CASSPPWGTTNEKLFF. For the CDR3, the DNA is TGTGCCAGCTCACCACCGTGGGGAACAACTAATGAAAAACTGTTTTTT.

The chain couples TRBV21-1 to TRBJ1-6. TRBV21-1 is a pseudogene locus. The CDR3 is 14 amino acids. The CDR3 nucleotides are TGTGCCAGCAGCAACGGGGTAGGCAATTCACCCCTCCACTTT. Translated, it gives CASSNGVGNSPLHF.

This chain uses TRBV5-1 with TRBJ1-6; 11 bases agree with TRBD1. V dropped 8 bases and J dropped 8; count of bases not matched to a gene: 3. CDR1 and CDR2 from the germline V gene are SGHRS and YFSETQ. This CDR3 has 13 amino acids. As DNA, the CDR3 is TGCGCCAGTAAGGGACAGGGGGATTCACCCCTCCACTTT. Protein product: CASKGQGDSPLHF. The full variable domain, rest sourced from reference TRBV5-1 and TRBJ1-6, is KAGVTQTPRYLIKTRGQQVTLSCSPISGHRSVSWYQQTPGQGLQFLFEYFSETQRNKGNFPGRFSGRQFSNSRSEMNVSTLELGDSALYLCASKGQGDSPLHFGNGTRLTVT.

The V and J genes are TRBV28 and TRBJ1-2; D ambiguous. The germline V gene encodes CDR1 MDHEN and CDR2 SYDVKM. This CDR3 region has 14 residues. V dropped 3 bases and J dropped 2 bases, with 10 bases sitting between them. For the CDR3, the DNA is TGTGCCAGCAGTTTTATATCCGGAAACTATGGCTACACCTTC. Translated: CASSFISGNYGYTF.

J is TRBJ2-7 and V is TRBV2; D unclear. Trimming left V 6 bases short and J 6 bases short, with 9 bases between. The CDR3 runs to 11 residues. Germline V gives CDR1 SNHLY, CDR2 FYNNEI. CDR3: CASRVGLEQYF. The CDR3 DNA follows: TGTGCCAGCAGGGTCGGTCTCGAGCAGTACTTC.

V is TRBV5-1 and J is TRBJ2-7; weak D call: TRBD2 (6 bases). V was cut by 3 bases and J by 5 bases, with 21 bases left in between. The CDR3 covers 16 residues. Germline CDR1 SGHRS, CDR2 YFSETQ. The CDR3 loop is CASSSWSGLGMNEQYF. The DNA for the CDR3 is TGCGCCAGCAGCTCCTGGTCGGGACTTGGTATGAACGAGCAGTACTTC.

The CDR3 protein is CAISESRGEGTGEQYF. As DNA, the CDR3 is TGTGCCATCAGTGAGTCCCGGGGAGAAGGAACGGGGGAGCAGTACTTC. The chain combines TRBV10-3 with TRBJ2-7; maybe TRBD2 (5 bases). The ends were cut back, 0 bases at V and 7 bases at J, with 19 bases in the middle. The CDR3 extends over 16 amino acids. CDR1 is ENHRY, CDR2 SYGVKD, per germline.

This clone was seen just once. J is TRBJ2-5 and V is TRBV20-1; D is unclear. CDR1 is DFQATT, CDR2 SNEGSKA, per germline (reference sequence). With 0 bases removed from V and 4 bases from J, the gap between germline ends came to 3 bases. The CDR3 is 11 amino acids. The DNA of the CDR3 is TGCAGTGCTAGAGATGTAGAGACCCAGTACTTC. The encoded protein is CSARDVETQYF.

The chain links TRBV29-1 to TRBJ1-4; D gene ambiguous. V was cut by 6 bases and J by 11 bases, with 22 bases left in between. The germline V gene encodes CDR1 SQVTM and CDR2 ANQGSEA. The CDR3 totals 14 residues. The CDR3: CSVGGVAGDEKLFF. CDR3 sequence (DNA): TGCAGCGTCGGCGGGGTGGCAGGCGACGAGAAACTGTTTTTT.

The chain employs TRBV18 and TRBJ2-1; D is possibly TRBD1 or TRBD2 (5 bases each). The V end lost 2 bases, the J end lost 6 bases, and 11 bases lay between the germline ends. The length of the CDR3 is 14 residues. The germline V gene has CDR1 KGHSH and CDR2 LQKENI. The CDR3 bases are TGTGCCAGCTCACCAGCACCTGGGGGCAATGAGCAGTTCTTC. Protein sequence: CASSPAPGGNEQFF.

This clone was seen only once. The chain recombines TRBV6-6 with TRBJ2-3; unclear D gene. This CDR3 comprises 14 residues. Looked up from germline, CDR1 is MNHNY and CDR2 is SVGAGI (reference sequence). Trimming left V 7 bases short and J 3 bases short, with 14 bases between. The DNA of the CDR3 is TGTGCCAGCACCCACGGTGTCAGTACAGATACGCAGTATTTT. Protein product: CASTHGVSTDTQYF.

V is TRBV11-1 and J is TRBJ2-2, with D tentatively TRBD1 or TRBD2 (5 bases each). Between the trimmed V and J ends, which lost 6 bases and 5 bases, there was a span of 16 bases. This CDR3 is built from 15 residues. Germline V gives CDR1 SGHAT, CDR2 FQDESV (reference sequence). This CDR3 reads CASRHTGPQTGELFF. CDR3 sequence (DNA): TGTGCCAGCAGGCATACGGGACCTCAAACCGGGGAGCTGTTTTTT.

The chain uses TRBV28 and TRBJ1-5; D perhaps matches TRBD1 (5 bases). The CDR3 spans 14 residues. Germline lookup yields CDR1 MDHEN and CDR2 SYDVKM. The ends were cut back, 2 bases at V and 8 bases at J, with 13 bases in the middle. In DNA form, the CDR3 reads TGTGCCAGCAGTTTACCGACAGATTGGGAGCCCCAGCATTTT. It yields the protein CASSLPTDWEPQHF.

The V call is TRBV25-1, the J call TRBJ2-3, with 13 bases fitting TRBD2. This CDR3 is 16 amino acids long. J gave up 4 bases and V 6 bases, and 7 bases lay outside the gene matches. CDR1 MGHDK and CDR2 SYGVNS come from the germline V gene. The CDR3 bases are TGTGCCAGCAGCCGGACTAGCGGGAGAGGGGCAGATACGCAGTATTTT. Amino acids: CASSRTSGRGADTQYF. The entire variable domain, with the rest obtained from reference TRBV25-1 and TRBJ2-3, is as follows: EADIYQTPRYLVIGTGKKITLECSQTMGHDKMYWYQQDPGMELHLIHYSYGVNSTEKGDLSSESTVSRIRTEHFPLTLESARPSHTSQYLCASSRTSGRGADTQYFGPGTRLTVL.